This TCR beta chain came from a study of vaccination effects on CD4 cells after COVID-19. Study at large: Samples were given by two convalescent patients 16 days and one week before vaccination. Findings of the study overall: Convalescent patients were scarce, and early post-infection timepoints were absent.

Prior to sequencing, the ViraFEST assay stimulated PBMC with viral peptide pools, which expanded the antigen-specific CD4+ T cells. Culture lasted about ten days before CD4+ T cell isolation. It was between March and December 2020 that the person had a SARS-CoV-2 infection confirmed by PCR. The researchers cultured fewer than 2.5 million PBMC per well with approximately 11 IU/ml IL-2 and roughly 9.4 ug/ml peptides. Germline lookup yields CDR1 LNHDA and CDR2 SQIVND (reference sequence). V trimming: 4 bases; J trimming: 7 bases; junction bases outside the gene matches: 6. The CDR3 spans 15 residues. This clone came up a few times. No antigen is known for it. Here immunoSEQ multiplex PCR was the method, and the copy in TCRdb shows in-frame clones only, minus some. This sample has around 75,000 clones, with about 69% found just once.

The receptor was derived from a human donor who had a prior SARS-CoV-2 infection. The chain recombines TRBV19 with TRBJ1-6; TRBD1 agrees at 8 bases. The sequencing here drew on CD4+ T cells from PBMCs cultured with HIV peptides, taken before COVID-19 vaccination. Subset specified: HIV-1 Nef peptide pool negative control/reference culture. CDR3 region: CASSTIGDRNSPLHF. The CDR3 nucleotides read TGTGCCAGTAGTACCATAGGGGACAGGAATTCACCCCTCCACTTT.